The present entry profiles one T cell receptor beta chain with its context. This table comes from immunoSEQ multiplex PCR, and its TCRdb copy is limited to in-frame clones, with some not included. The profile shows approximately 170,000 clones, approximately 90% of them singletons. This record comes from a study of T cell responses to AZD1222 COVID-19 vaccine. V lost 6 bases and J lost 9; bases outside the gene matches: 7. The CDR3 contains 13 residues. Germline CDR1 reads MNHNY; CDR2 reads SVGAGI (reference sequence). The input for sequencing was peripheral blood, taken 28 days after the second AZD1222 dose. The V gene is TRBV6-6, the J gene TRBJ1-2, with 10 positions matching TRBD1. This clonotype was sampled from an adult who received the AZD1222 COVID-19 vaccine. CDR3 bases: TGTGCCAGCAGACGGGACAGGGGATCGAGCTACACCTTC. It codes for CASRRDRGSSYTF.